This TCR beta chain was identified during a study of blood T cell repertoires in COVID-19. Assay used: immunoSEQ multiplex PCR; TCRdb lists only in-frame clones, some missing. Here the sample spans hundreds of thousands of clones, around 88% being singletons. Germline assignment: CDR1 LNHDA and CDR2 SQIVND (reference sequence). Trimming cost V 3 bases and J 5 bases, with 10 bases left between them. The CDR3 loop spans 13 amino acids. As for this clone: Different DNA sequences within this sample yield the same CDR3.

The rearrangement uses TRBV19 and TRBJ1-1; the D gene is possibly TRBD1 (5 bases). The clonotype comes from a woman aged 30 to 39 with acute or convalescent COVID-19. Sequenced: peripheral blood. CDR3 loop: CASSIQGGTEAFF. CDR3 coding DNA: TGTGCCAGTAGTATTCAGGGCGGTACTGAAGCTTTCTTT.